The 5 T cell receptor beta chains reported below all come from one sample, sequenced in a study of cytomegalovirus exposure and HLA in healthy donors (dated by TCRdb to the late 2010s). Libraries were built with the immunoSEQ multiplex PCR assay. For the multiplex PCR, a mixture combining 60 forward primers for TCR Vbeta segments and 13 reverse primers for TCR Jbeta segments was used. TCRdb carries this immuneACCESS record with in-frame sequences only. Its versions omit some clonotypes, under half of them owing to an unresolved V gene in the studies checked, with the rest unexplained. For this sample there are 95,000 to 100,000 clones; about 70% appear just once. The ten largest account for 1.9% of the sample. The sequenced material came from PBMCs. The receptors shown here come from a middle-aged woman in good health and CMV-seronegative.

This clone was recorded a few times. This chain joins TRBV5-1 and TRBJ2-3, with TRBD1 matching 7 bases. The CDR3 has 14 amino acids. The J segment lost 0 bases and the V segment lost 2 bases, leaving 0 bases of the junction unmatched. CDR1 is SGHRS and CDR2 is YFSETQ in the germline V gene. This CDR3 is CASSLQGSTDTQYF. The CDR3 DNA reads TGCGCCAGCAGCTTACAGGGGAGCACAGATACGCAGTATTTT.

The CDR3 nucleotides read TGTGCCTGGAGTGTATGGCAGTCGGGGAACACTGAAGCTTTCTTT. This sequence encodes CAWSVWQSGNTEAFF. The chain is built from TRBV30 and TRBJ1-1; D not resolved. In germline, CDR1 is GTSNPN, CDR2 SVGIG (reference sequence). Trimming took 0 bases from V and 1 from J, leaving 12 bases between them. The CDR3 contains 15 residues.

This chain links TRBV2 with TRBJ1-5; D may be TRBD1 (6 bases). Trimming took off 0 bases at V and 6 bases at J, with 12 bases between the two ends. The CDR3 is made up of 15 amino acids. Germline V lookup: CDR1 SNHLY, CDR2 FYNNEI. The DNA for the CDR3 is TGTGCCAGCAGTGAAGCGTGGGGGGGCGGTCAGCCCCAGCATTTT. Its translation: CASSEAWGGGQPQHF.

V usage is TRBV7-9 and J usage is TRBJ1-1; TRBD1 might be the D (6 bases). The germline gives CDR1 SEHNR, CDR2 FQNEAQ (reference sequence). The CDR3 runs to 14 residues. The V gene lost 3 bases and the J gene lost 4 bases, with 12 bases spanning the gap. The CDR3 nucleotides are TGTGCCAGCAGCTTCCAAGGGGGGGGCACTGAAGCTTTCTTT. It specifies CASSFQGGGTEAFF.

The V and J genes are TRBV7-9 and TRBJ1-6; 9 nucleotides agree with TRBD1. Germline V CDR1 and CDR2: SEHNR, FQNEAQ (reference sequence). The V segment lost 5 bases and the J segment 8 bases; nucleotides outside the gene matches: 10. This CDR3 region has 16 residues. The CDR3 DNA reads TGTGCCAGCAGCAGGAACTTACAGGGGGCTCATTCACCCCTCCACTTT. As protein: CASSRNLQGAHSPLHF. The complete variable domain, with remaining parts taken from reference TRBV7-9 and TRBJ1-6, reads DTGVSQNPRHKITKRGQNVTFRCDPISEHNRLYWYRQTLGQGPEFLTYFQNEAQLEKSRLLSDRFSAERPKGSFSTLEIQRTEQGDSAMYLCASSRNLQGAHSPLHFGNGTRLTVT.